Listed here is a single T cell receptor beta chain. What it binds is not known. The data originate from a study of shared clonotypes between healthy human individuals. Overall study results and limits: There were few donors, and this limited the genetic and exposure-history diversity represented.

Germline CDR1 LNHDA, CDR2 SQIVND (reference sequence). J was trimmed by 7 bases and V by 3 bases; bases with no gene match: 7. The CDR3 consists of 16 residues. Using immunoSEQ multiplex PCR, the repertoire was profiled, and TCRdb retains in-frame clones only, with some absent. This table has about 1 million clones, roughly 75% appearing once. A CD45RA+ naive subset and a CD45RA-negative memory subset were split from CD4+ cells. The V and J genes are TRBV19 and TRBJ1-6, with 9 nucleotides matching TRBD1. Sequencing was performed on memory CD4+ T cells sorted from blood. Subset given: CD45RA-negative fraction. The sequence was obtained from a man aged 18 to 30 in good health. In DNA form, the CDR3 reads TGTGCCAGTAGTATTCTGGCCGGGACAGGGAATTCACCCCTCCACTTT. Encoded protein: CASSILAGTGNSPLHF.